The clone carrying this TCR beta chain showed up just a few times. Germline values: CDR1 SEHNR, CDR2 FQNEAQ (reference sequence). CDR3 length equals 14 residues. The V gene lost 5 bases and the J gene lost 2 bases, with 10 bases spanning the gap. This entry is derived from a study of blood T cell repertoires in COVID-19. About the research overall: COVID-19 samples from acute and convalescent phases originated in the United States, Italy and Spain.

Profiling relied on immunoSEQ multiplex PCR, and the TCRdb table lists in-frame clones only, not all of them. The table shows 93,000 or so clones, with roughly 87% occurring only once. This chain links TRBV7-9 with TRBJ1-3; D is ambiguous. Input material: peripheral blood. The sequence came from a man aged 50-60 years in a cohort sampled during active COVID-19. DNA of the CDR3: TGTGCCAGCAGCCCACCCATAGCTGGAAACACCATATATTTT. Protein: CASSPPIAGNTIYF.